The next 2 T cell receptor beta chains were all read from a single sample in a study of T cells in localized non-small cell lung cancer. The assay was immunoSEQ multiplex PCR, and TCRdb's table has in-frame clones only and misses some. The sample lists over 20,000 clones, nearly 90% occurring once. Sample: peripheral blood mononuclear cells, taken before any cancer treatment. These receptors were taken from a male donor older than 55 with stage II lung adenocarcinoma.

The V call is TRBV7-3, the J call TRBJ2-1; 8 bases agree with TRBD2. Germline assignment: CDR1 SGHTA and CDR2 FQGTGA. V was clipped by 5 bases and J by 7 bases; unmatched bases: 13. This CDR3 is 16 amino acids long. CDR3 in amino acids: CASSLSAGAGRNEQFF. CDR3 in DNA: TGTGCCAGCAGCCTGTCAGCGGGAGCGGGGAGGAATGAGCAGTTCTTC. The full variable domain, its missing parts supplied by reference TRBV7-3 and TRBJ2-1, is GAGVSQTPSNKVTEKGKYVELRCDPISGHTALYWYRQSLGQGPEFLIYFQGTGAADDSGLPNDRFFAVRPEGSVSTLKIQRTERGDSAVYLCASSLSAGAGRNEQFFGPGTRLTVL.

The gene calls are TRBV5-5 and TRBJ1-4; D is perhaps TRBD1 (6 bases). The CDR3 runs to 15 residues. Germline V gene sequence: CDR1 SGHKS, CDR2 YYEKEE (reference sequence). Between the trimmed V and J ends, which lost 4 bases and 7 bases, there was a span of 17 bases. CDR3 DNA sequence: TGTGCCAGCAGCCCACTACAGGGTGAGGTTGAAAAACTGTTTTTT. This encodes CASSPLQGEVEKLFF. The full variable domain, completed using reference TRBV5-5 and TRBJ1-4, is DAGVTQSPTHLIKTRGQQVTLRCSPISGHKSVSWYQQVLGQGPQFIFQYYEKEERGRGNFPDRFSARQFPNYSSELNVNALLLGDSALYLCASSPLQGEVEKLFFGSGTQLSVL.